This T cell receptor (beta chain) was retrieved from a study of blood T cell repertoires in COVID-19. Authors' data handling: Counts of nucleated cells, estimated from reference gene primer amplification, were obtained. The data were produced by immunoSEQ multiplex PCR, yet TCRdb's version contains in-frame clones alone and is incomplete. The V and J calls and clone size are taken from that table; D and trimming were inferred from the DNA. The top ten clones hold approximately 4.5% of a sample with fewer than 250,000 clones, around 82% of them seen once. The CDR3 sequence is 10 residues long. CDR1 DFQATT and CDR2 SNEGSKA come from the germline V gene (reference sequence). V was trimmed by 6 bases and J by 4 bases, leaving 6 bases between them.

This sequence joins TRBV20-1 and TRBJ1-2, with D unclear. The sequence was collected from a woman in her 70s with acute or convalescent COVID-19. The sample comprised peripheral blood. CDR3: CSAAVYGYTF. CDR3 DNA sequence: TGCAGTGCCGCGGTCTATGGCTACACCTTC.